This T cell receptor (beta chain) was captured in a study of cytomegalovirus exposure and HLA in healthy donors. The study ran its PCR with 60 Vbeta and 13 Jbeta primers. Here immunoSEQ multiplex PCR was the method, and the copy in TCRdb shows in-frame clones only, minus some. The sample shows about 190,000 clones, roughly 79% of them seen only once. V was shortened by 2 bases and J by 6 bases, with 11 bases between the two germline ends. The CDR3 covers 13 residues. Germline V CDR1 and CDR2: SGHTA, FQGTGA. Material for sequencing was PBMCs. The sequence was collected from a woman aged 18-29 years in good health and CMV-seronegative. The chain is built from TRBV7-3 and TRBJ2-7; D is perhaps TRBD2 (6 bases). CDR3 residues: CASSLGGFGEQYF. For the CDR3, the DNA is TGTGCCAGCAGCTTAGGAGGGTTCGGCGAGCAGTACTTC.